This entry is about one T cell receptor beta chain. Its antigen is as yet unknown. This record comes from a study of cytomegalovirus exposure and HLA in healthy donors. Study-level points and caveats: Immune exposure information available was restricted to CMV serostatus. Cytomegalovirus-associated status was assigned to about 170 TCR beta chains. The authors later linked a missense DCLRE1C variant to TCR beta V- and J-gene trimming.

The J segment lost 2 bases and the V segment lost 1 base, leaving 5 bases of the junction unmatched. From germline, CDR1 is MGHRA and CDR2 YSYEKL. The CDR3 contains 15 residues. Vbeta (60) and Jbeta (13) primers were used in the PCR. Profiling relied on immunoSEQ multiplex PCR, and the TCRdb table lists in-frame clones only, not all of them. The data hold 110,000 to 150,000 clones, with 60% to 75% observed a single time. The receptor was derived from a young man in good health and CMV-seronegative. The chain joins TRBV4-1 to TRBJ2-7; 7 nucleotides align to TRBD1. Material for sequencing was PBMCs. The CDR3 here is CASSQANRGAYEQYF. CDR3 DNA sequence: TGCGCCAGCAGCCAAGCCAACAGGGGAGCCTACGAGCAGTACTTC.